The next 24 T cell receptor beta chains were all read from a single sample in a study of blood T cell repertoires in COVID-19. The method was immunoSEQ multiplex PCR; TCRdb's version includes in-frame clones alone and lacks a portion of them. Counted here are 250,000 to 350,000 clones, roughly 85% occurring once; the ten biggest clones make up about 6%. Sequencing was done on a sample of PBMCs or T cells enriched from blood (not recorded which). These receptors were collected from a young woman who had recovered from COVID-19.

With respect to this clone: Additional DNA sequences in this sample encode the identical CDR3. V is TRBV19 and J is TRBJ1-5; D possibly corresponds to TRBD1 (5 bases). The CDR3 is made up of 13 amino acids. V was shortened by 9 bases and J by 1 base, with 10 bases between the two germline ends. Germline V gene lookup returns CDR1 LNHDA and CDR2 SQIVND (reference sequence). CDR3 protein: CASWGRSNQPQHF. The CDR3 DNA reads as TGTGCCAGCTGGGGCCGGAGCAATCAGCCCCAGCATTTT.

As for this clone: The junction shows a germline mismatch at one end, possibly a read error. This chain joins TRBV7-7 and TRBJ2-1; TRBD1 matches 7 bases. The CDR3 contains 13 residues. Germline CDR1 is SSHAT and CDR2 is FNYEAQ (reference sequence). CDR3: CASSSDRANEQFF. CDR3 bases: TGTGCTAGCAGCTCTGACAGGGCGAATGAGCAGTTCTTC.

The chain has TRBV6-5 and TRBJ1-6; tentatively, D is TRBD1 (5 bases). Germline V lookup: CDR1 MNHEY, CDR2 SVGAGI. This CDR3 has 14 amino acids. The V end lost 6 bases, the J end lost 7 bases, and 13 bases lay between the germline ends. CDR3 region: CASRAETVNSPLHF. CDR3 nucleotides: TGTGCCAGCAGGGCAGAGACAGTCAATTCACCCCTCCACTTT.

This clone was observed a handful of times. The V and J genes are TRBV5-1 and TRBJ1-2; TRBD1 matches 10 bases. The CDR3 spans 13 residues. V dropped 4 bases and J dropped 8; count of bases not matched to a gene: 5. CDR1 and CDR2 from the germline V gene are SGHRS and YFSETQ. The CDR3 bases are TGCGCCAGCAGCCCGGACAGGGGGGGAGGCTACACCTTC. This codes for CASSPDRGGGYTF.

The chain combines TRBV5-1 with TRBJ2-4, with D possibly being TRBD1 (5 bases). The CDR3 contains 18 residues. CDR1 is SGHRS, CDR2 YFSETQ, per germline. V lost 0 bases to trimming and J lost 0 bases, with 16 bases between them. CDR3 sequence (DNA): TGCGCCAGCAGCTTGGGGGCAGGGTCGACCCTAGCCAAAAACATTCAGTACTTC. Translating it yields CASSLGAGSTLAKNIQYF.

The rearrangement links TRBV9 to TRBJ1-3; 10 nucleotides align to TRBD1. The CDR3 is 15 residues long. The junction had 3 bases not matched to a gene; V was cut back by 6 bases and J by 0 bases. CDR1 is SGDLS, CDR2 YYNGEE, per germline. The CDR3 bases are TGTGCCAGCACCCGGGACAGGGGCTCTGGAAACACCATATATTTT. It encodes CASTRDRGSGNTIYF.

This chain links TRBV29-1 with TRBJ2-7, with a weak D call TRBD1 (7 bases). The V end lost 3 bases, the J end lost 0 bases, and 12 bases lay between the germline ends. Germline CDR1 reads SQVTM; CDR2 reads ANQGSEA. The CDR3 has 14 residues. The CDR3 DNA reads TGCAGCGTTGAGACAGGGAGGTCCTCCTACGAGCAGTACTTC. It is translated as CSVETGRSSYEQYF.

The chain recombines TRBV3-1 (or the pseudogene TRBV3-2) with TRBJ1-1; D might be TRBD1 (6 bases). Per the germline V gene, CDR1 is LGHDT and CDR2 is YNNKEL (reference sequence). This CDR3 region has 12 residues. Between the trimmed V and J ends, which lost 4 bases and 7 bases, there was a span of 10 bases. The CDR3 DNA follows: TGTGCCAGCAGCCTAGGACAGAGTGAAGCTTTCTTT. Translating it yields CASSLGQSEAFF.

The chain joins TRBV13 to TRBJ2-7; possibly TRBD1 for D (6 bases). Germline assignment: CDR1 PRHDT and CDR2 FYEKMQ (reference sequence). This CDR3 comprises 15 residues. Trimming shortened V by 1 base and J by 0 bases, and 10 bases separated the two germline ends. The CDR3: CASSLEGQRSYEQYF. The CDR3 nucleotides are TGTGCCAGCAGCTTAGAGGGACAACGCTCCTACGAGCAGTACTTC.

V and J are TRBV7-2 and TRBJ1-2; D might be TRBD1 (5 bases). The CDR3 sequence is 15 residues long. Germline CDR1 is SGHTA and CDR2 is FQGNSA. V gave up 0 bases and J gave up 6 bases, with 14 bases separating them. The CDR3 DNA reads TGTGCCAGCAGCTTAGCGTGGCAGGGTGTTGATGGCTACACCTTC. This encodes CASSLAWQGVDGYTF.

The V call is TRBV19, the J call TRBJ2-3, with 7 bases aligning to TRBD2. Germline V gene data show CDR1 as LNHDA and CDR2 as SQIVND (reference sequence). The CDR3 has 13 residues. The ends lost 5 bases at V and 5 bases at J; junction bases unmatched: 4. The CDR3 DNA reads as TGTGCCAGTAGTTTGGGGGGGGTAGATACGCAGTATTTT. It codes for CASSLGGVDTQYF.

The chain couples TRBV10-3 to TRBJ1-1, with a weak D call TRBD1 (5 bases). CDR1 and CDR2 from the germline V gene are ENHRY and SYGVKD. The V end lost 0 bases, the J end lost 8 bases, and 13 bases lay between the germline ends. The CDR3 has 14 residues. CDR3 loop: CAISESGGTDEAFF. The CDR3, as DNA: TGTGCCATCAGTGAGTCCGGAGGGACGGACGAAGCTTTCTTT.

A single count supports this clone. The chain joins TRBV19 to TRBJ1-1, with no clear D. With 7 bases removed from V and 1 base from J, the gap between germline ends came to 10 bases. The CDR3 spans 13 residues. CDR1 LNHDA and CDR2 SQIVND come from the germline V gene (reference sequence). CDR3 coding DNA: TGTGCCAGTATTATGGGAGGGAACACTGAAGCTTTCTTT. Translated: CASIMGGNTEAFF.

The chain carries TRBV6-2 or TRBV6-3 and TRBJ1-5; TRBD1 might be the D (5 bases). Trimming took off 7 bases at V and 2 bases at J, with 15 bases between the two ends. From germline, CDR1 is MNHEY and CDR2 SVGEGT. This CDR3 spans 15 amino acids. CDR3 loop: CASIPGGSRNQPQHF. In DNA form, the CDR3 reads TGTGCCAGCATCCCCGGGGGATCGCGCAATCAGCCCCAGCATTTT.

The CDR3 bases are TGTGCCAGCAGCTTAAGGGGGCTGAGTCAGCCCCAGCATTTT. Amino acids: CASSLRGLSQPQHF. This sequence joins TRBV5-6 and TRBJ1-5, with TRBD1 identical over 7 bases. There are 14 residues in the CDR3. The V gene end was trimmed by 2 bases and the J gene end by 6 bases; junction bases not matched to a gene: 5. CDR1 is SGHDT and CDR2 is YYEEEE in the germline V gene. The full variable domain, rest sourced from reference TRBV5-6 and TRBJ1-5, is DAGVTQSPTHLIKTRGQQVTLRCSPKSGHDTVSWYQQALGQGPQFIFQYYEEEERQRGNFPDRFSGHQFPNYSSELNVNALLLGDSALYLCASSLRGLSQPQHFGDGTRLSIL.

The chain employs TRBV5-1 and TRBJ2-7, with a tentative D call TRBD1 (6 bases). V lost 4 bases and J 2 bases, leaving 10 bases between the germline ends. Germline V CDR1 and CDR2: SGHRS, YFSETQ. The CDR3 has 13 residues. The CDR3 loop reads CASSTPGAYEQYF. Here the CDR3 DNA reads TGCGCCAGCAGCACCCCAGGGGCCTACGAGCAGTACTTC.

The chain has TRBV3-1 (or the pseudogene TRBV3-2) and TRBJ1-2; tentatively, D is TRBD1 (5 bases). The CDR3 totals 14 residues. CDR1 and CDR2 from the germline V gene are LGHDT and YNNKEL (reference sequence). V was shortened by 0 bases and J by 5 bases, with 10 bases between the two germline ends. This CDR3 reads CASSQEEGAYGYTF. CDR3 DNA: TGTGCCAGCAGCCAAGAAGAAGGGGCATATGGCTACACCTTC.

This chain joins TRBV4-1 and TRBJ2-1, with D perhaps matching TRBD2 (6 bases). Germline V gives CDR1 MGHRA, CDR2 YSYEKL. V lost 2 bases to trimming and J lost 8 bases, with 19 bases between them. The CDR3 totals 16 residues. The CDR3 nucleotides read TGCGCCAGCAGCCAACAAGTAGGGCCGACGGGGGATGAGCAGTTCTTC. It translates to CASSQQVGPTGDEQFF.

V gene TRBV7-6 combines with J gene TRBJ1-2, with 8 bases aligning to TRBD1. Germline-derived CDR1 and CDR2 are SGHVS and FNYEAQ. This CDR3 has 15 residues. With V trimmed by 5 bases and J by 7 bases, 12 bases remained unmatched. CDR3 nucleotides: TGTGCCAGCAGCCCCGGGACAGGTCGTACTGGTGGCTACACCTTC. This codes for CASSPGTGRTGGYTF.

J is TRBJ2-7 and V is TRBV5-1; the D gene is possibly TRBD1 (6 bases). The CDR3 runs to 12 residues. V shed 4 bases and J shed 4 bases, with 9 bases lying between them. Germline V gives CDR1 SGHRS, CDR2 YFSETQ. CDR3 amino acids: CASSPDRYEQYF. Written as DNA, the CDR3 is TGCGCCAGCAGCCCAGACAGGTACGAGCAGTACTTC.

The rearrangement links TRBV27 to TRBJ2-7, with D tentatively TRBD1 (5 bases). CDR1 MNHEY and CDR2 SMNVEV come from the germline V gene (reference sequence). The V end was cut by 6 bases, the J end by 4 bases, with 10 bases between. This CDR3 is built from 12 residues. CDR3 sequence reads: CASSPKGYEQYF. The DNA of the CDR3 is TGTGCCAGCAGCCCCAAGGGGTACGAGCAGTACTTC.

This chain links TRBV5-6 with TRBJ1-2; the D is unclear. Trimming removed 4 bases at V and 5 bases at J, with 15 bases between. The CDR3 loop spans 14 amino acids. CDR1 SGHDT and CDR2 YYEEEE come from the germline V gene. In DNA form, the CDR3 reads TGTGCCAGCAGCCCCCGGGGAAATAATTATGGCTACACCTTC. As protein: CASSPRGNNYGYTF. Full variable domain (remainder filled in from reference TRBV5-6 and TRBJ1-2): DAGVTQSPTHLIKTRGQQVTLRCSPKSGHDTVSWYQQALGQGPQFIFQYYEEEERQRGNFPDRFSGHQFPNYSSELNVNALLLGDSALYLCASSPRGNNYGYTFGSGTRLTVV.

The V and J genes are TRBV4-3 and TRBJ1-1; D gene ambiguous. Per germline, CDR1 LGHNA and CDR2 YSLEER. This CDR3 spans 14 amino acids. Trimming left V 0 bases short and J 1 base short, with 6 bases between. CDR3 sequence (DNA): TGCGCCAGCAGCCAAGATGCAGGGAACACTGAAGCTTTCTTT. It specifies CASSQDAGNTEAFF.

This sequence joins TRBV13 and TRBJ2-7, with D unresolved. CDR3 length equals 14 residues. The V end lost 1 base, the J end lost 0 bases, and 7 bases lay between the germline ends. Germline V CDR1 and CDR2: PRHDT, FYEKMQ (reference sequence). The CDR3: CASSLDRSSYEQYF. The CDR3 bases are TGTGCCAGCAGCTTAGATAGGAGCTCCTACGAGCAGTACTTC.